Below are 7 T cell receptor beta chains sequenced from a single sample in a study of post-analysis software for immune sequencing data. Overall study results and limits: Controls showed lower frequencies than patients for roughly 5 TRBV segments, and TRBV5-6, TRBV5-1 and TRBV20-1 were among these.

No antigens are known for them. cDNA libraries for TCR beta contained unique molecular identifiers. One entry per CDR3 protein results from TCRdb running MiXCR on the PCR reads. The sample holds approximately 770,000 distinct CDR3 sequences; roughly 46% are singletons and the top ten take 4.9%. Source material: blood. These receptors came from a girl aged 10-17 years with multiple sclerosis.

The V call is TRBV24-1, the J call TRBJ2-3, with a possible D match to TRBD2 (6 bases). The CDR3 length is 17 residues. CDR1 is KGHDR and CDR2 is SFDVKD in the germline V gene. Trimming shortened V by 3 bases and J by 5 bases, and 20 bases separated the two germline ends. The CDR3 here is CATSDPTPGVGGDTQYF. The CDR3 nucleotides are TGTGCCACCAGTGATCCCACCCCCGGGGTCGGGGGAGATACGCAGTATTTT.

This clonotype was detected only a few times. The chain couples TRBV5-8 to TRBJ2-1; 7 bases map to TRBD2. Unmatched junction bases numbered 3, after V lost 0 bases and J lost 3 bases. Germline CDR1 reads SGHTS; CDR2 reads YDEGEE. The CDR3 consists of 15 residues. This CDR3 is CASSLAGRIYNEQFF. CDR3 DNA sequence: TGTGCCAGCAGCTTGGCCGGGAGGATCTACAATGAGCAGTTCTTC.

V gene TRBV27 combines with J gene TRBJ2-5; D may correspond to TRBD1 or TRBD2 (5 bases each). The tail of the sequence fits TRBJ2-7 better, so the J call may be wrong. The germline gives CDR1 MNHEY, CDR2 SMNVEV (reference sequence). The CDR3 consists of 13 residues. CDR3 nucleotides: TGTGCCAGCAGTTTATCAACAGGAGGCGAGCAGTACTTC. This codes for CASSLSTGGEQYF.

The CDR3 DNA reads TGTGCCAGCAGCCACGGACAGCAAACCCCGAATGAAAAACTGTTTTTT. Protein: CASSHGQQTPNEKLFF. This chain connects TRBV7-2 to TRBJ1-4; TRBD1 is a possible D gene (6 bases). The CDR3 is 16 residues long. Germline CDR1 reads SGHTA; CDR2 reads FQGNSA. The V and J ends lost 5 bases and 5 bases respectively, with 18 bases between them.

J is TRBJ1-1 and V is TRBV20-1; D is unresolved. V was shortened by 2 bases and J by 1 base, with 8 bases between the two germline ends. Germline values: CDR1 DFQATT, CDR2 SNEGSKA (reference sequence). CDR3 length: 13 amino acids. CDR3 residues: CSARFGWNTEAFF. Written as DNA, the CDR3 is TGCAGTGCTAGATTTGGATGGAACACTGAAGCTTTCTTT.

This clonotype has only one observation. This chain connects TRBV5-1 to TRBJ1-2; weak D call: TRBD1 (6 bases). The CDR3 loop spans 14 amino acids. The V and J ends lost 4 bases and 7 bases respectively, with 17 bases between them. Per the germline V gene, CDR1 is SGHRS and CDR2 is YFSETQ. CDR3 in amino acids: CASSPEGESGGYTF. The DNA for the CDR3 is TGCGCCAGCAGCCCGGAGGGGGAAAGCGGTGGCTACACCTTC.

This chain uses TRBV7-2 with TRBJ2-1; D unresolved. This CDR3 has 17 residues. The V gene lost 1 base and the J gene lost 5 bases, with 18 bases spanning the gap. Germline values: CDR1 SGHTA, CDR2 FQGNSA. The CDR3 bases are TGTGCCAGCAGCTTAGTGGGATCACAGCCTGGGAACAATGAGCAGTTCTTC. It codes for CASSLVGSQPGNNEQFF.